What follows describes a single T cell receptor (beta chain). What it recognizes is unknown. It was via CD45RO/CCR7/CD25/CD127/CD95/CD27 that CD4+ naive, central memory, regulatory and stem cell-like memory cells were sorted. Expressed TCRB transcripts were sequenced because the entire RNA isolate underwent reverse transcription. Libraries were prepared by immunoSEQ multiplex PCR; TCRdb keeps only in-frame clonotypes and omits some of them. The sample contains approximately 730,000 clones, around an eighth of which appear only once. The sample originates from a study of beta chain features in type 1 diabetes. Study findings and constraints: Type 1 diabetes patients had TCRB CDR3s that were shorter (moderately but significantly so) in all four CD4+ subsets.

The CDR3 sequence is 13 residues long. Germline CDR1 and CDR2: SGHVS and FQNEAQ. V was clipped by 4 bases and J by 6 bases; unmatched bases: 1. Sequencing input: naive CD4+ T cells from blood. The rearrangement links TRBV7-8 to TRBJ2-5, with 11 bases matching TRBD1. This TCR was sampled from a young man with type 1 diabetes. The CDR3 loop reads CASSSDRGQTQYF. CDR3 DNA: TGTGCCAGCAGCTCGGACAGGGGGCAGACCCAGTACTTC.